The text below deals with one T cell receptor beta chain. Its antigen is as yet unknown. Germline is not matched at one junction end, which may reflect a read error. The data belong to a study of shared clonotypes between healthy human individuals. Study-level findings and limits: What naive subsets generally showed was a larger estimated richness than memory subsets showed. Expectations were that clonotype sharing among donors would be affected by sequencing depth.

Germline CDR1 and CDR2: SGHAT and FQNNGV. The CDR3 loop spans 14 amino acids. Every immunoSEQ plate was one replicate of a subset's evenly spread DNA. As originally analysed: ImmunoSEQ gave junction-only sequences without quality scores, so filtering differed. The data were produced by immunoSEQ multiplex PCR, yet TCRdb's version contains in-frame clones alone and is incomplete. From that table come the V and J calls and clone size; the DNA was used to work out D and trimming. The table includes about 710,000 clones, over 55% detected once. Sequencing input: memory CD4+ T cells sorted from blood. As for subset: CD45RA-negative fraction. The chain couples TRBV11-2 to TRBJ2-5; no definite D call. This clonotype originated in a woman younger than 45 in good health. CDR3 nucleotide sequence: TGTGCCAGCAGCTTAGGAGGCAGCCCAGAGGCCCAGTACTTC. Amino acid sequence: CASSLGGSPEAQYF.